This passage covers 13 T cell receptor beta chains from one sample sequenced in a study of shared clonotypes between healthy human individuals. Method: immunoSEQ multiplex PCR; TCRdb's copy keeps in-frame clones and lacks some. The data show 1,400,000 or so clones, 98% seen once. The source material was naive CD4+ T cells sorted from blood. The subset denotes: CD45RA+ positively selected. The receptors were gathered from a man aged 25 to 45 in good health.

The CDR3 nucleotides are TGTGCCAGCAGCTTACGTACCGGGAGCTTTTTAACAACGGATACGCAGTATTTT. It codes for CASSLRTGSFLTTDTQYF. The chain combines TRBV7-9 with TRBJ2-3; D may be TRBD2 (6 bases). V shed 2 bases and J shed 6 bases, with 24 bases lying between them. The CDR3 length is 18 residues. Germline CDR1 and CDR2: SEHNR and FQNEAQ (reference sequence).

The chain links TRBV19 to TRBJ1-2; D uncertain. Germline V gives CDR1 LNHDA, CDR2 SQIVND (reference sequence). The CDR3 has 11 amino acids. CDR3 in amino acids: CGTSHNYGYTF. The CDR3 DNA is TGTGGGACTTCCCACAACTATGGCTACACCTTC.

The J gene is TRBJ2-1, the V gene TRBV4-3; D gene uncertain. This CDR3 region has 13 residues. In germline, CDR1 is LGHNA, CDR2 YSLEER. Trimming shortened V by 4 bases and J by 6 bases, and 10 bases separated the two germline ends. CDR3 nucleotides: TGCGCCAGCAGCCGCGTCGTGGGCAATGAGCAGTTCTTC. It encodes CASSRVVGNEQFF.

The gene calls are TRBV7-9 and TRBJ2-7; no firm D call. Germline loops: CDR1 SEHNR, CDR2 FQNEAQ (reference sequence). V was cut by 3 bases and J by 1 base, with 10 bases left in between. The CDR3 has 14 residues. DNA for the CDR3: TGTGCCAGCAGCTTTGGGTACGAATCCTACGAGCAGTACTTC. It yields the protein CASSFGYESYEQYF.

The V and J genes are TRBV2 and TRBJ2-7, with 8 bases aligning to TRBD1. The CDR3 sequence is 14 residues long. V lost 1 base and J lost 5; bases outside the gene matches: 4. Germline V lookup: CDR1 SNHLY, CDR2 FYNNEI. The CDR3 sequence is CASSEGTGFHEQYF. DNA of the CDR3: TGTGCCAGCAGTGAAGGGACAGGGTTCCACGAGCAGTACTTC.

The genes are TRBV27 and TRBJ1-5; 7 positions agree with TRBD1. This CDR3 has 16 amino acids. Germline CDR1 MNHEY, CDR2 SMNVEV (reference sequence). The V segment lost 5 bases and the J segment 2 bases; nucleotides outside the gene matches: 9. In DNA, the CDR3 is TGTGCCAGCAGTCCCTGGACAGGTCTTGGCAATCAGCCCCAGCATTTT. Translating gives CASSPWTGLGNQPQHF.

CDR3 amino acids: CASSLTDFWYQETQYF. CDR3 nucleotide sequence: TGTGCCAGCAGTTTAACGGACTTTTGGTACCAAGAGACCCAGTACTTC. V and J are TRBV28 and TRBJ2-5, with a possible D match to TRBD2 (5 bases). The CDR3 has 16 amino acids. Trimming removed 2 bases from V and 0 bases from J, with 13 bases in between. Germline CDR1 reads MDHEN; CDR2 reads SYDVKM.

This chain joins TRBV5-1 and TRBJ2-5, with TRBD1 matching 8 bases. CDR1 is SGHRS and CDR2 is YFSETQ in the germline V gene. The V and J ends lost 0 bases and 5 bases, in that order; junction bases with no gene match: 9. This CDR3 has 16 amino acids. The CDR3 spells CASSLDGRGRGETQYF. Written as DNA, the CDR3 is TGCGCCAGCAGCTTGGACGGCAGGGGGCGCGGTGAGACCCAGTACTTC.

This clone came up once. The gene calls are TRBV18 and TRBJ2-1, with 11 nucleotides matching TRBD2. The CDR3 loop spans 16 amino acids. V was pared by 0 bases and J by 9 bases, with 7 bases of the junction left unmatched. Germline CDR1 KGHSH, CDR2 LQKENI. The CDR3 DNA reads TGTGCCAGCTCACCACCGTCCCTAGCGGGAGGCCCTGAGCAGTTCTTC. Protein product: CASSPPSLAGGPEQFF.

The chain is built from TRBV5-1 and TRBJ2-7, with 9 bases matching TRBD1. The CDR3 is 16 residues long. The germline V gene has CDR1 SGHRS and CDR2 YFSETQ. Trimming at V came to 4 bases and at J to 3 bases, leaving 11 bases not matched to a gene. The DNA of the CDR3 is TGCGCCAGCAGCCCACCCGGACAGGGGATTTTCTACGAGCAGTACTTC. Translating it yields CASSPPGQGIFYEQYF.

V and J are TRBV27 and TRBJ2-3, with 9 bases that match TRBD1. Germline CDR1 and CDR2: MNHEY and SMNVEV (reference sequence). V shed 1 base and J 3 bases; nucleotides not matched to a gene: 5. This CDR3 is 16 amino acids long. CDR3 region: CASSLYRDRVTDTQYF. The CDR3 bases are TGTGCCAGCAGTTTATACCGGGACAGGGTAACAGATACGCAGTATTTT.

V usage is TRBV7-9 and J usage is TRBJ2-7, with 9 bases matching TRBD1. Germline CDR1 SEHNR, CDR2 FQNEAQ (reference sequence). With 4 bases clipped from V and 4 bases from J, the junction kept 8 bases outside the gene matches. The CDR3 sequence is 15 residues long. The CDR3 here is CASSSYDRGGYEQYF. Here the CDR3 DNA reads TGTGCCAGCAGCTCGTACGACAGGGGGGGTTACGAGCAGTACTTC.

The chain carries TRBV10-3 and TRBJ2-3; 8 positions agree with TRBD1. V was pared by 5 bases and J by 2 bases, with 6 bases of the junction left unmatched. In germline, CDR1 is ENHRY, CDR2 SYGVKD. The CDR3 runs 15 residues. Here the CDR3 reads CAISTDRVLTDTQYF. The CDR3 DNA reads as TGTGCCATCAGTACGGACAGGGTCCTCACAGATACGCAGTATTTT.